Shown below are 11 T cell receptor beta chains from a single sample sequenced in a study of cytomegalovirus exposure and HLA in healthy donors. The table came from immunoSEQ multiplex PCR; TCRdb's copy has only in-frame clones and leaves some out. The table shows nearly 200,000 clones, with 84% occurring only once. Sequencing was performed on PBMCs. Source of these receptors: a woman aged 30 to 39 in good health and CMV-seropositive.

The CDR3 spells CASTPRGGEDTQYF. CDR3 coding DNA: TGTGCCAGTACCCCCCGAGGGGGCGAAGATACGCAGTATTTT. The V gene is TRBV19, the J gene TRBJ2-3, with 7 bases aligning to TRBD1. This CDR3 has 14 amino acids. Germline CDR1 reads LNHDA; CDR2 reads SQIVND (reference sequence). V was clipped by 7 bases and J by 5 bases; unmatched bases: 9.

V usage is TRBV9 and J usage is TRBJ1-3, with D unclear. Trimming took 7 bases from V and 8 from J, leaving 13 bases between them. The CDR3 covers 12 residues. Per the germline V gene, CDR1 is SGDLS and CDR2 is YYNGEE. CDR3 DNA sequence: TGTGCCAGCGCCGGCGGATCGGACACCATATATTTT. It yields the protein CASAGGSDTIYF. Looking up the rest from reference TRBV9 and TRBJ1-3 gives the full variable domain: DSGVTQTPKHLITATGQRVTLRCSPRSGDLSVYWYQQSLDQGLQFLIQYYNGEERAKGNILERFSAQQFPDLHSELNLSSLELGDSALYFCASAGGSDTIYFGEGSWLTVV.

This chain connects TRBV5-4 to TRBJ2-1, with a tentative D call TRBD2 (6 bases). Germline V lookup: CDR1 SGHNT, CDR2 YYREEE (reference sequence). Trimming took off 10 bases at V and 0 bases at J, with 17 bases between the two ends. The CDR3 totals 15 residues. DNA of the CDR3: TGTGCCGGAGGGAGGAGGCGGGACTCCTACAATGAGCAGTTCTTC. This translates into CAGGRRRDSYNEQFF.

V and J are TRBV2 and TRBJ2-1; D unclear. This CDR3 spans 13 amino acids. CDR1 SNHLY and CDR2 FYNNEI come from the germline V gene. V lost 2 bases and J 6 bases, leaving 8 bases between the germline ends. The CDR3, as DNA: TGTGCCAGCAGTGAAATTGGCCTCAATGAGCAGTTCTTC. Translating gives CASSEIGLNEQFF.

This rearrangement joins TRBV6-1 to TRBJ2-7, with unresolved D. This CDR3 has 13 residues. The germline gives CDR1 MNHNS, CDR2 SASEGT. V was trimmed by 5 bases and J by 2 bases, leaving 10 bases between them. CDR3 sequence (DNA): TGTGCCAGCAGTATTGAGGCCCCCTACGAGCAGTACTTC. It specifies CASSIEAPYEQYF.

The chain employs TRBV5-1 and TRBJ2-7; D may be TRBD2 (5 bases). V was pared by 2 bases and J by 6 bases, with 15 bases between. There are 14 residues in the CDR3. The V gene's germline CDR1 is SGHRS and CDR2 YFSETQ. CDR3 in DNA: TGCGCCAGCAGCTTCCTGGCTGGAGGCTTCGAGCAGTACTTC. This codes for CASSFLAGGFEQYF.

This clone appeared a few times. The CDR3 sequence is CASSEGVDYGYTF. The CDR3 DNA reads TGCGCCAGCAGCGAGGGAGTAGACTATGGCTACACCTTC. The gene calls are TRBV5-1 and TRBJ1-2; D unclear. The CDR3 is 13 residues long. CDR1 is SGHRS, CDR2 YFSETQ, per germline. Trimming cost V 4 bases and J 3 bases, with 10 bases left between them.

The chain employs TRBV7-2 and TRBJ2-7; the D gene is possibly TRBD2 (5 bases). This CDR3 region has 14 residues. The germline gives CDR1 SGHTA, CDR2 FQGNSA. The V and J ends lost 5 bases and 6 bases respectively, with 17 bases between them. CDR3 DNA: TGTGCCAGCAGCCCTCCCGGGGAGCTAAGCGAGCAGTACTTC. Translating it yields CASSPPGELSEQYF.

V gene TRBV7-3 combines with J gene TRBJ2-1; 10 nucleotides match TRBD2. Germline CDR1 SGHTA, CDR2 FQGTGA. The V gene end was trimmed by 2 bases and the J gene end by 9 bases; junction bases not matched to a gene: 7. The CDR3 has 15 residues. The CDR3 region is CASSLGSSGSLEQFF. The DNA for the CDR3 is TGTGCCAGCAGCTTAGGTTCTAGCGGGAGTCTTGAGCAGTTCTTC.

This clone was counted a single time. This chain uses TRBV2 with TRBJ2-7; 7 bases are a match to TRBD2. Trimming cost V 7 bases and J 0 bases; bases outside gene matches: 12. The CDR3 is 16 amino acids. CDR1 is SNHLY and CDR2 is FYNNEI in the germline V gene. The CDR3 bases are TGTGCCAGCATCGGGGAGGGCCAGAGAGGCTCCTACGAGCAGTACTTC. It translates to CASIGEGQRGSYEQYF.

This clone was counted only a few times. This chain uses TRBV2 with TRBJ1-5, with 11 bases matching TRBD1. Looked up from germline, CDR1 is SNHLY and CDR2 is FYNNEI. The CDR3 contains 13 residues. With V trimmed by 7 bases and J by 6 bases, 2 bases remained unmatched. CDR3 sequence: CASMGQGVQPQHF. The DNA of the CDR3 is TGTGCCAGCATGGGACAGGGGGTTCAGCCCCAGCATTTT.